A selection of T cell receptor beta chains follows, all from one sample in a study of long-term antiretroviral therapy in people with HIV. Sequenced by immunoSEQ multiplex PCR; TCRdb stores in-frame clones only, minus some. This sample has approximately 16,000 clones, with just under 80% found just once. The specimen comprised unsorted PBMCs, sampled approximately 3.4 years after starting antiretroviral therapy. All receptors derive from a woman aged 40 to 50 with HIV. CDR3s include the opening cysteine and the closing phenylalanine or tryptophan. Fields, in order: V gene, J gene, CDR3 protein.

V: TRBV5-1
J: TRBJ1-1
CDR3: CASSPGGGLANTEAFF

V: TRBV5-1
J: TRBJ1-4
CDR3: CASSTGPAGREKLFF

V: TRBV6-5
J: TRBJ1-2
CDR3: CASSYSRITSNYGYTF

V: TRBV25-1
J: TRBJ2-5
CDR3: CASSPAGYSETQYF

V: TRBV30
J: TRBJ1-1
CDR3: CAWDSGTASEAFF

V: TRBV2
J: TRBJ1-2
CDR3: CASTLGGYGYTF

V: TRBV5-1
J: TRBJ1-1
CDR3: CASSTTAGTANTEAFF

V: TRBV10-2
J: TRBJ1-1
CDR3: CASSFDSMNTEAFF

V: TRBV6-5
J: TRBJ2-7
CDR3: CASSGQGPLSEQYF

V: TRBV4-1
J: TRBJ2-4
CDR3: CASSQERRSAKNIQYF

V: TRBV7-9
J: TRBJ1-2
CDR3: CASSSAGGSSYGYTF

V: TRBV29-1
J: TRBJ2-3
CDR3: CSSWTVTKTDTQYF

V: TRBV5-4
J: TRBJ2-1
CDR3: CASSPGLAGVEQFF

V: TRBV7-9
J: TRBJ1-2
CDR3: CASGRVGSNYGYTF

V: TRBV7-2
J: TRBJ2-7
CDR3: CASSLRDGTGDWYEQYF

V: TRBV10-2
J: TRBJ1-2
CDR3: CASSLNDGALEGYTF

V: TRBV20-1
J: TRBJ1-2
CDR3: CSARDQDGYTF

V: TRBV7-9
J: TRBJ1-4
CDR3: CASSLGQNNEKLFF

V: TRBV5-1
J: TRBJ2-3
CDR3: CASSSGVQRLTDTQYF

V: TRBV5-1
J: TRBJ1-6
CDR3: CASSLGQDNSPLHF

V: TRBV29-1
J: TRBJ2-2
CDR3: CSVGKTTSRTGELFF

V: TRBV7-9
J: TRBJ1-1
CDR3: CASSLEITEAFF

V: TRBV6-6
J: TRBJ1-1
CDR3: CASSYYGTSSTEAFF

V: TRBV7-9
J: TRBJ2-3
CDR3: CASSPPSAADTQYF

V: TRBV6-1
J: TRBJ2-6
CDR3: CASTLGGAGANVLTF

V: TRBV7-7
J: TRBJ2-5
CDR3: CASSIRTGLYETQYF

V: TRBV6-1
J: TRBJ2-2
CDR3: CASIRQGYTGELFF